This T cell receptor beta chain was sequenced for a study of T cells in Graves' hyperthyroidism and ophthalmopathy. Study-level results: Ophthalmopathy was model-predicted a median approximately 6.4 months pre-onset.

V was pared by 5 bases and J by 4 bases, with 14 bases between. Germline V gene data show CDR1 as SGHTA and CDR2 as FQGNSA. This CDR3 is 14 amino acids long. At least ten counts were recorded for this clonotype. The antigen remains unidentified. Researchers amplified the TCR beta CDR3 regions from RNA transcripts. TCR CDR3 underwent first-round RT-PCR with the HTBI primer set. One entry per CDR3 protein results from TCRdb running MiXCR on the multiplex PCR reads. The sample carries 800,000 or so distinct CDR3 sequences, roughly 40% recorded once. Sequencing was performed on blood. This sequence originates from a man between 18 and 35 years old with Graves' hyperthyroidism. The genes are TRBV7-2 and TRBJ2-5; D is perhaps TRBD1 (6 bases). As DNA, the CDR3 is TGTGCCAGCAGCCATTTGGGGGCCCTAGAGACCCAGTACTTC. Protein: CASSHLGALETQYF.